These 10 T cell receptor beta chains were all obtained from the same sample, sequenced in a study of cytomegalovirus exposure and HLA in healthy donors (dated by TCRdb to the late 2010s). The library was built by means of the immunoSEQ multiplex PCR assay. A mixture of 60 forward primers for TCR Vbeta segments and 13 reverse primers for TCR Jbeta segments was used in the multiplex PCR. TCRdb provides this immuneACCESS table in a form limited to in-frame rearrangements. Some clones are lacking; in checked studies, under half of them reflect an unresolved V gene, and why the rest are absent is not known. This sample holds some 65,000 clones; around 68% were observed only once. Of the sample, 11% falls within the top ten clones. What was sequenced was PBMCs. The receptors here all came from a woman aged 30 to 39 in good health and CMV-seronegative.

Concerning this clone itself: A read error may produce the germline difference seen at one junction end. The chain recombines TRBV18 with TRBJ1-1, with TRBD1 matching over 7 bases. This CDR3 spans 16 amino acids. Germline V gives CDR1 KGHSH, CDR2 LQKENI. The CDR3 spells CASSPLSSTGYTEAFF. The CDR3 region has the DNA TGTGCCAGCTCTCCACTAAGCTCGACAGGGTACACTGAAGCTTTCTTT.

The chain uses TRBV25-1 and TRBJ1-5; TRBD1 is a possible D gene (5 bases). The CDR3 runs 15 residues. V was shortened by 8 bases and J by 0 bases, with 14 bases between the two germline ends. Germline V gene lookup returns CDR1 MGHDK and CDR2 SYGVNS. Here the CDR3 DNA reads TGTGCCAGCGGGGGAGACGGGGGTAGCAATCAGCCCCAGCATTTT. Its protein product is CASGGDGGSNQPQHF.

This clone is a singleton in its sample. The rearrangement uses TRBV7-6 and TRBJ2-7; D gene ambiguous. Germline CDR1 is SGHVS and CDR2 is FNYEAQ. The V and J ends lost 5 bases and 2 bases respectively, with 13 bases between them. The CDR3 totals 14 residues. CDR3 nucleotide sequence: TGTGCCAGCAGCAAATATACAGAAACCTACGAGCAGTACTTC. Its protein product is CASSKYTETYEQYF.

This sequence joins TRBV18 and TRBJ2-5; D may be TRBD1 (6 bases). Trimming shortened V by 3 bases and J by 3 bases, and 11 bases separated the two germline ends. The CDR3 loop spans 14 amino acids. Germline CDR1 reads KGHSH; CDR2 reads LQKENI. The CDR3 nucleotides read TGTGCCAGCTCACCGGGGACATCTAAAGAGACCCAGTACTTC. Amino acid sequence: CASSPGTSKETQYF.

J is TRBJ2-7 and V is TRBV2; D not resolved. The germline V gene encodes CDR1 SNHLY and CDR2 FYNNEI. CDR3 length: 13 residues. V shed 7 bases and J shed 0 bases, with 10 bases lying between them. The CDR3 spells CASNHASSYEQYF. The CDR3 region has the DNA TGTGCCAGCAACCACGCTAGCTCCTACGAGCAGTACTTC.

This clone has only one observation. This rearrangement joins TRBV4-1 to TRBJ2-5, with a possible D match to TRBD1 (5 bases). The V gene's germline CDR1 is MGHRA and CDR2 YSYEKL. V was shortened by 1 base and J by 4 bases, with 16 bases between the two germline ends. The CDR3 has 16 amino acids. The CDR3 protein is CASSQGWQGGGETQYF. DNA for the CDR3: TGCGCCAGCAGCCAAGGTTGGCAGGGTGGCGGAGAGACCCAGTACTTC.

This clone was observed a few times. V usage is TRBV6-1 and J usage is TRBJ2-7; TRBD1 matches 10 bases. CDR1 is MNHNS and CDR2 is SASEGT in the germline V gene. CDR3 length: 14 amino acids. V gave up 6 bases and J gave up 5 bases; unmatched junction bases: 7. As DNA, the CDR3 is TGTGCCAGCAGGGGAGACAGGGGGCTGGACGAGCAGTACTTC. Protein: CASRGDRGLDEQYF.

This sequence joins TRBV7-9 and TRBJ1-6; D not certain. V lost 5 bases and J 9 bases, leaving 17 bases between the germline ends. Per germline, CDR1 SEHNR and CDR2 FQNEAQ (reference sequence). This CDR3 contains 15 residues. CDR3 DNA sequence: TGTGCCAGCAGCCCTCTTTTGGAGAACTCTTCACCCCTCCACTTT. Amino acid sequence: CASSPLLENSSPLHF.

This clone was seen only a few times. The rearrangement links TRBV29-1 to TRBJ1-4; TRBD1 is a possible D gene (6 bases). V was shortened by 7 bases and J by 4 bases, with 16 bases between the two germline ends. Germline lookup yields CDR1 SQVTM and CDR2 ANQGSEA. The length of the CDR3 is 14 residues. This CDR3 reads CSAQPGHLNEKLFF. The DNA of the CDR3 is TGCAGCGCCCAGCCGGGACACCTTAATGAAAAACTGTTTTTT.

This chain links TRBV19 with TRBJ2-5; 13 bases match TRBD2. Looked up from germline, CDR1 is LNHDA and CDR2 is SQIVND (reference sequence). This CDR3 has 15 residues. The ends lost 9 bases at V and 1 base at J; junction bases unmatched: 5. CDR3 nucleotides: TGTGCCAGCCGAGGACTAGCGGGGGTCCAAGAGACCCAGTACTTC. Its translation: CASRGLAGVQETQYF.